This T cell receptor beta chain came from a study of blood T cell repertoires in COVID-19 (dated by TCRdb to about 2020). At the level of the whole study: Collaborator samples came from the United States, Italy and Spain and covered acute and convalescent phases of COVID-19. The material from the prospective study consisted of cDNA or gDNA derived from T cells, B-cell-depleted T cells, or PBMCs. Subjects who had been exposed to COVID-19, were actively infected with it, or had recovered from it provided the deeply sampled blood TCRbeta repertoires that made up the dataset. A freely available public database, intended as a resource for researchers studying the immune response to SARS-CoV-2, is where the repertoires were released. The samples were drawn from two sources: the first 160 participants of the ongoing ImmuneRACE study, and fewer than 1,500 subjects contributed by 6 global collaborators. Nearly every sample came with metadata listing a de-identified subject ID, COVID-19 status, age in years and sex. Where available, HLA class I and class II types were obtained from metadata supplied by the sample provider rather than from assay-based typing. The research as a whole found: How much clinical and demographic metadata was included differed by source and by participant, and the metadata was provided uncurated.

TCRbeta CDR3 regions were amplified from genomic DNA by means of the immunoSEQ Assay, a bias-controlled multiplex PCR. As for the original processing: The number of nucleated cells in each sample was estimated by amplification of reference gene primers within the assay. Sequence reads were collapsed and filtered to measure the absolute abundance of every unique TCRbeta CDR3 rearrangement. For each sample, productive Simpson clonality was calculated by taking the square root of Simpson's diversity index across productive rearrangements. In TCRdb, the immuneACCESS table is reduced to in-frame sequences with V and J assigned. These tables do not hold every clone; where another copy was compared, an unresolved V gene accounts for under half, and the others remain unexplained. Clone size and V and J calls were adopted from that table, with D and trimming inferred from the DNA. The sample data list hundreds of thousands of clones, and roughly 83% of these were observed just once. The ten biggest clones cover around 2% of the sample.

CDR1 SGHRS and CDR2 YFSETQ are derived from the germline V gene. The CDR3, cysteine through phenylalanine, is 13 amino acids long. The entry retains the CDR3 DNA only, 39 bases that are in frame from base 1. V loses 4 bases of germline sequence and J loses 0 bases, and the interval between the two ends is 7 bases. Turning to this clone: Its specific antigen is unknown. The record has no base qualities; no much larger clone is one base away.

Participants in the prospective study were enrolled through a virtual design, were aged roughly 18 to 100 years, and lived in 24 United States geographic areas. In the prospective study, participants were assigned to cohorts based on the clinical history participants reported in a screening survey and a study questionnaire. For ImmuneRACE Cohort 3, a participant was defined as recovered based on two consecutive negative NP/OP PCR tests, clearance by a healthcare professional, or resolution of symptoms. In the prospective study, mobile phlebotomists collected whole blood, serum and a nasopharyngeal or oropharyngeal swab from each participant. Additional blood draws and questionnaires over an approximately 2-month period could optionally be provided by prospective study participants. Before DNA extraction, blood samples from the prospective study were shipped at room temperature or frozen.

The sample consisted of PBMCs or T cells enriched from blood (not recorded which). This TCR was sampled from a woman between 50 and 59 years old who had recovered from COVID-19. The chain couples TRBV5-1 to TRBJ2-5, and perhaps TRBD1 as D gene, on 6 matching bases. The CDR3 is CASSRDNQETQYF. The DNA sequence is TGCGCCAGCAGCCGGGACAACCAAGAGACCCAGTACTTC.